These 24 T cell receptor beta chains were sequenced from one sample in a study of early T cells in non-severe SARS-CoV-2 infection. TCRdb processed the 5' RACE reads anew with MiXCR; each CDR3 protein has one entry. The sample includes some 62,000 distinct CDR3 sequences, roughly a tenth of them seen just once. The sample comprised whole blood. These receptors were collected from an adult who was a healthcare worker with PCR-confirmed SARS-CoV-2 infection or an uninfected control (not recorded which).

This clonotype was seen repeatedly, ten times or more. This chain links TRBV6-1 with TRBJ2-7; 7 nucleotides align to TRBD1. Per germline, CDR1 MNHNS and CDR2 SASEGT. The CDR3 length is 14 residues. The junction had 5 bases not matched to a gene; V was cut back by 3 bases and J by 3 bases. The CDR3 DNA is TGTGCCAGCAGTGACAGGACAGGAAACTACGAGCAGTACGTC. As protein: CASSDRTGNYEQYV.

This clonotype was found many times. The chain carries TRBV28 and TRBJ2-1; 7 bases are shared with TRBD2. The CDR3 runs to 15 residues. J gave up 7 bases and V 5 bases, and 11 bases lay outside the gene matches. Per germline, CDR1 MDHEN and CDR2 SYDVKM. CDR3 protein: CASSKAGQKGNEQFF. The DNA for the CDR3 is TGTGCCAGCAGTAAAGCGGGGCAAAAAGGAAATGAGCAGTTCTTC.

This clonotype showed up just a few times. This chain links TRBV27 with TRBJ2-3; D perhaps matches TRBD2 (6 bases). The germline gives CDR1 MNHEY, CDR2 SMNVEV (reference sequence). The V end was cut by 2 bases, the J end by 5 bases, with 17 bases between. This CDR3 contains 16 residues. CDR3 amino acids: CASSLHRAGRIDTQYF. CDR3 sequence (DNA): TGTGCCAGCAGTTTACATCGGGCGGGGCGAATAGATACGCAGTATTTT.

The chain joins TRBV20-1 to TRBJ1-3; unclear D gene. This CDR3 region has 16 residues. Trimming stripped 1 base from V and 0 bases from J, with 13 bases between. CDR1 DFQATT and CDR2 SNEGSKA come from the germline V gene (reference sequence). As DNA, the CDR3 is TGCAGTGCTAGAGTCGCACTTGGCGACTCTGGAAACACCATATATTTT. Its protein product is CSARVALGDSGNTIYF.

J is TRBJ2-2 and V is TRBV12-3 or TRBV12-4, with D maybe TRBD2 (6 bases). Trimming left V 7 bases short and J 6 bases short, with 12 bases between. The CDR3 is 13 residues long. The CDR3 here is CASIGGPPGELFF. The CDR3 nucleotides read TGTGCCAGCATCGGGGGACCCCCCGGGGAGCTGTTTTTT.

This clonotype was seen a few times. The rearrangement joins TRBV24-1 to TRBJ2-3, with TRBD1 matching 10 bases. With V trimmed by 4 bases and J by 5 bases, 8 bases remained unmatched. CDR1 and CDR2 (germline): KGHDR, SFDVKD. The CDR3 runs to 16 residues. CDR3 in amino acids: CATSEPTGGVKDTQYF. CDR3 nucleotide sequence: TGTGCCACCAGTGAACCGACAGGGGGCGTGAAAGATACGCAGTATTTT.

In this sample, this clonotype turned up many times. The chain carries TRBV7-3 and TRBJ2-3; 10 nucleotides agree with TRBD2. The ends lost 5 bases at V and 2 bases at J; junction bases unmatched: 4. This CDR3 is 15 amino acids long. Germline assignment: CDR1 SGHTA and CDR2 FQGTGA. CDR3 nucleotide sequence: TGTGCCAGCAGCCTAAGCGGGGGGGTCACAGATACGCAGTATTTT. Its protein is CASSLSGGVTDTQYF.

This clonotype has only a few counts. V and J are TRBV4-1 and TRBJ1-2, with 8 bases matching TRBD1. The CDR3 has 16 amino acids. Looked up from germline, CDR1 is MGHRA and CDR2 is YSYEKL. J gave up 0 bases and V 3 bases, and 6 bases lay outside the gene matches. CDR3 residues: CASSQTGTGANYGYTF. The CDR3 DNA is TGCGCCAGCAGCCAGACGGGGACAGGAGCTAACTATGGCTACACCTTC.

The gene calls are TRBV12-3 or TRBV12-4 and TRBJ2-2, with a possible D match to TRBD2 (6 bases). The CDR3 spans 16 residues. V dropped 6 bases and J dropped 0 bases, with 14 bases sitting between them. The CDR3, as DNA: TGTGCCAGCAGGCCGACTAGAGCTGCGAACACCGGGGAGCTGTTTTTT. Encoded protein: CASRPTRAANTGELFF.

This rearrangement joins TRBV5-1 to TRBJ2-7; D perhaps matches TRBD1 (6 bases). Germline V gives CDR1 SGHRS, CDR2 YFSETQ. Trimming pared 4 bases from V and 6 bases from J, leaving 14 bases between. The CDR3 has 13 residues. CDR3 in DNA: TGCGCCAGCAGCAGAAATGGACAGAGCGAGCAGTACGTC. Translated: CASSRNGQSEQYV.

The chain carries TRBV7-2 and TRBJ2-1, with TRBD2 matching 8 bases. With V trimmed by 5 bases and J by 7 bases, 10 bases remained unmatched. Germline V lookup: CDR1 SGHTA, CDR2 FQGNSA. The CDR3 covers 15 residues. The CDR3 spells CASSRRGLGLNEQFF. The CDR3 region has the DNA TGTGCCAGCAGCAGACGGGGACTAGGTTTGAATGAGCAGTTCTTC.

The chain is built from TRBV3-1 and TRBJ2-2; TRBD2 is a possible D gene (5 bases). V lost 6 bases, J lost 6 bases, and 11 bases lay in between. Germline lookup yields CDR1 LGHDT and CDR2 YNNKEL (reference sequence). There are 13 residues in the CDR3. The CDR3 coding sequence is TGTGCCAGCAGGGTAGCGTCCTCCGGGGAGCTGTTTTTT. As protein: CASRVASSGELFF.

This clonotype showed up many times. The gene calls are TRBV19 and TRBJ1-1, with a weak D call TRBD1 (5 bases). This CDR3 contains 15 residues. V dropped 5 bases and J dropped 0 bases, with 13 bases sitting between them. Germline V lookup: CDR1 LNHDA, CDR2 SQIVND (reference sequence). CDR3: CASSPGWGMNTEAFF. In nucleotides, the CDR3 is TGTGCCAGTAGTCCCGGCTGGGGGATGAACACTGAAGCTTTCTTT.

This clonotype was counted many times. The chain recombines TRBV12-2 with TRBJ2-5; the table's D call TRBD1 went unverified against the DNA. TRBV12-2 is given as a pseudogene. The CDR3 covers 16 residues. The CDR3 here is CASRLGRPGVDETQYF. The DNA for the CDR3 is TGTGCAAGTCGCTTAGGACGACCGGGGGTAGATGAGACCCAGTACTTC.

The chain combines TRBV7-2 with TRBJ1-4; possible D gene TRBD1, 5 bases. Per germline, CDR1 SGHTA and CDR2 FQGNSA. V lost 4 bases and J lost 6, with 18 bases in between. This CDR3 region has 16 residues. CDR3 coding DNA: TGTGCCAGCAGCTCCCAATTCTGGAGGGGAGATGAAAAACTGTTTTTT. It specifies CASSSQFWRGDEKLFF.

This clonotype was seen a few times. The chain couples TRBV6-1 to TRBJ1-1; D gene unclear. The CDR3 length is 11 residues. Deletions cut 3 bases from V and 13 bases from J, with 12 bases between. Germline V gene lookup returns CDR1 MNHNS and CDR2 SASEGT. The CDR3 spells CASSESPKGFF. The CDR3 DNA sequence: TGTGCCAGCAGTGAGTCCCCTAAGGGTTTCTTT.

In its sample, this clonotype was seen a few times. This chain uses TRBV18 with TRBJ1-3, with D possibly matching TRBD1 (5 bases). The germline V gene encodes CDR1 KGHSH and CDR2 LQKENI. The CDR3 totals 16 residues. V lost 2 bases and J lost 1, with 12 bases in between. DNA of the CDR3: TGTGCCAGCTCACCAACAGGTTCGGGGTCTGGAAACACCATATATTTT. This encodes CASSPTGSGSGNTIYF.

Ten or more counts support this clonotype. The chain carries TRBV10-3 and TRBJ1-6; TRBD1 matches at 8 bases. V trimming: 4 bases; J trimming: 6 bases; junction bases outside the gene matches: 5. CDR1 and CDR2 (germline): ENHRY, SYGVKD. CDR3 size: 15 residues. Written as DNA, the CDR3 is TGTGCCATCAGTGCTCGACAGGGGAGTAATTCACCCCTCCACTTT. Translated: CAISARQGSNSPLHF.

This clonotype was picked up a small number of times. The gene calls are TRBV20-1 and TRBJ1-4, with no clear D. Germline-derived CDR1 and CDR2 are DFQATT and SNEGSKA (reference sequence). Trimming shortened V by 5 bases and J by 5 bases, and 15 bases separated the two germline ends. The CDR3 consists of 14 residues. CDR3 nucleotides: TGCAGTGCTTCCGTCAGCACGCAGAATGAAAAACTGTTTTTT. It is translated as CSASVSTQNEKLFF.

This clonotype was counted many times. The J gene is TRBJ1-5, the V gene TRBV12-3 or TRBV12-4; D unclear. V was cut by 5 bases and J by 10 bases, with 21 bases left in between. This CDR3 region has 15 residues. The CDR3 nucleotides are TGTGCCAGCAGTCCCCAGGCCCAGGCCCGGGCCCCCCAGCATTTT. It is translated as CASSPQAQARAPQHF.

In this sample, this clonotype turned up many times. The rearrangement joins TRBV6-1 to TRBJ1-1; D is unclear. The germline V gene has CDR1 MNHNS and CDR2 SASEGT. This CDR3 comprises 13 residues. Trimming pared 2 bases from V and 7 bases from J, leaving 11 bases between. CDR3: CASSEHLDGEAFF. DNA for the CDR3: TGTGCCAGCAGTGAACATCTGGACGGTGAAGCTTTCTTT.

This clonotype has ten or more counts. The rearrangement links TRBV5-1 to TRBJ2-3, with 7 bases lining up with TRBD2. CDR1 and CDR2 (germline): SGHRS, YFSETQ. Trimming cost V 0 bases and J 0 bases; bases outside gene matches: 7. The CDR3 extends over 17 amino acids. This CDR3 reads CASSLAGRAGSTDTQYF. CDR3 DNA: TGCGCCAGCAGCTTGGCCGGTCGAGCGGGGAGCACAGATACGCAGTATTTT.

The chain uses TRBV7-6 and TRBJ2-3; unclear D gene. CDR3 length equals 14 residues. CDR1 is SGHVS, CDR2 FNYEAQ, per germline. Trimming cost V 2 bases and J 3 bases, with 9 bases left between them. Here the CDR3 reads CASSLISVTDTQYF. The CDR3 bases are TGTGCCAGCAGCTTAATCTCGGTAACAGATACGCAGTATTTT.

This clonotype was seen at least ten times. V usage is TRBV7-9 and J usage is TRBJ1-3; D is possibly TRBD1 (6 bases). Germline CDR1 and CDR2: SEHNR and FQNEAQ (reference sequence). The CDR3 is 16 residues long. Trimming left V 1 base short and J 3 bases short, with 13 bases between. The CDR3 reads CASSLVGDTSGNTIYF. The CDR3 region has the DNA TGTGCCAGCAGCTTAGTAGGGGACACCAGTGGAAACACCATATATTTT.